Below are 22 T cell receptor beta chains sequenced from a single sample in a study of cytotoxic CD8 clonotypes in ibrutinib-treated CLL. TCRdb keeps only in-frame clones here, not all; method: immunoSEQ multiplex PCR. The profile shows more than 9,500 clones, roughly four fifths of them singletons. Source: PBMCs, taken at disease progression, from a patient treated with ibrutinib. The origin of the receptors is a human donor with chronic lymphocytic leukemia.

The chain employs TRBV6-6 and TRBJ2-7; 8 bases are a match to TRBD1. The CDR3 is 15 amino acids. Germline lookup yields CDR1 MNHNY and CDR2 SVGAGI (reference sequence). The J segment lost 8 bases and the V segment lost 7 bases, leaving 16 bases of the junction unmatched. The CDR3 here is CASTVGDRTFMKQYF. The CDR3 DNA follows: TGTGCCAGCACCGTAGGGGACAGGACGTTTATGAAGCAGTACTTC.

This clone was seen a single time. V gene TRBV5-1 combines with J gene TRBJ2-1, with TRBD2 as a possible D gene (5 bases). V lost 2 bases to trimming and J lost 0 bases, with 9 bases between them. Germline V CDR1 and CDR2: SGHRS, YFSETQ. The CDR3 totals 15 residues. CDR3: CASSFDGNSYNEQFF. The CDR3, as DNA: TGCGCCAGCAGCTTCGACGGGAACTCCTACAATGAGCAGTTCTTC.

The chain recombines TRBV5-1 with TRBJ1-1; no reliable D call. V lost 1 base to trimming and J lost 3 bases, with 10 bases between them. This CDR3 comprises 14 residues. CDR1 and CDR2 (germline): SGHRS, YFSETQ. The CDR3 region is CASSLRAADTEAFF. The CDR3 bases are TGCGCCAGCAGCTTGAGGGCGGCAGACACTGAAGCTTTCTTT.

The chain couples TRBV27 to TRBJ2-7; the D gene could be TRBD1 or TRBD2 (5 bases each). Trimming stripped 8 bases from V and 0 bases from J, with 14 bases between. CDR1 MNHEY and CDR2 SMNVEV come from the germline V gene (reference sequence). The CDR3 length is 14 residues. The CDR3, as DNA: TGTGCCAGCGGGACGTGGGGTAGCTCCTACGAGCAGTACTTC. Amino acid sequence: CASGTWGSSYEQYF.

V usage is TRBV30 and J usage is TRBJ1-1; D gene uncertain. The V gene's germline CDR1 is GTSNPN and CDR2 SVGIG (reference sequence). Trimming took off 0 bases at V and 3 bases at J, with 8 bases between the two ends. This CDR3 has 13 amino acids. DNA of the CDR3: TGTGCCTGGAGTGTATCGGTGGACACTGAAGCTTTCTTT. Translation gives CAWSVSVDTEAFF.

J is TRBJ1-3 and V is TRBV19; D not certain. CDR1 LNHDA and CDR2 SQIVND come from the germline V gene (reference sequence). There are 14 residues in the CDR3. Trimming cost V 5 bases and J 4 bases, with 12 bases left between them. The CDR3: CASSPEGGGNTIYF. CDR3 DNA sequence: TGTGCCAGTAGTCCCGAGGGAGGCGGAAACACCATATATTTT. The full variable domain, completed using reference TRBV19 and TRBJ1-3, is DGGITQSPKYLFRKEGQNVTLSCEQNLNHDAMYWYRQDPGQGLRLIYYSQIVNDFQKGDIAEGYSVSREKKESFPLTVTSAQKNPTAFYLCASSPEGGGNTIYFGEGSWLTVV.

This chain uses TRBV6-6 with TRBJ2-1; 8 bases line up with TRBD2. Losses at the gene ends were 0 bases for V and 9 bases for J; bases not matched to a gene: 7. This CDR3 is built from 15 residues. Germline CDR1 MNHNY, CDR2 SVGAGI (reference sequence). The CDR3 protein is CASSYSQRETVEQFF. The CDR3 DNA follows: TGTGCCAGCAGTTACTCCCAGCGGGAGACCGTTGAGCAGTTCTTC.

This clone was recorded only once. V gene TRBV7-9 combines with J gene TRBJ1-2; D gene uncertain. With 1 base removed from V and 7 bases from J, the gap between germline ends came to 4 bases. Germline V lookup: CDR1 SEHNR, CDR2 FQNEAQ (reference sequence). CDR3 length equals 11 residues. The CDR3 loop is CASSLGTGYTF. In nucleotides, the CDR3 is TGTGCCAGCAGCTTAGGTACTGGCTACACCTTC.

The chain employs TRBV7-8 and TRBJ2-6; 7 positions agree with TRBD1. The germline V gene has CDR1 SGHVS and CDR2 FQNEAQ. The V and J ends lost 6 bases and 4 bases, in that order; junction bases with no gene match: 6. The CDR3 runs to 15 residues. CDR3: CASRLQGTGANVLTF. CDR3 bases: TGTGCCAGCAGGTTACAGGGGACAGGGGCCAACGTCCTGACTTTC.

The chain employs TRBV6-5 and TRBJ1-1; TRBD1 is a possible D gene (6 bases). Germline lookup yields CDR1 MNHEY and CDR2 SVGAGI. Trimming took off 5 bases at V and 5 bases at J, with 9 bases between the two ends. CDR3 length: 12 residues. The CDR3, as DNA: TGTGCCAGCAGTAACAGGGCTACTGAAGCTTTCTTT. Translating gives CASSNRATEAFF.

The chain has TRBV7-2 and TRBJ2-7, with TRBD2 matching over 9 bases. CDR1 and CDR2 from the germline V gene are SGHTA and FQGNSA. The CDR3 extends over 16 amino acids. Germline trimming cut 4 bases from V and 0 bases from J; bases unmatched to any gene: 7. CDR3 residues: CASSSNSGGSSYEQYF. DNA of the CDR3: TGTGCCAGCAGCTCAAATAGCGGGGGAAGCTCCTACGAGCAGTACTTC.

The chain combines TRBV19 with TRBJ2-1, with D uncertain. Germline V gene sequence: CDR1 LNHDA, CDR2 SQIVND (reference sequence). V was trimmed by 7 bases and J by 4 bases, leaving 5 bases between them. The CDR3 runs 11 residues. CDR3 nucleotide sequence: TGTGCCAGTATAGGTTACAATGAGCAGTTCTTC. Its translation: CASIGYNEQFF.

The chain has TRBV6-4 and TRBJ2-6; 8 bases align to TRBD1. This CDR3 has 18 residues. Germline-derived CDR1 and CDR2 are MRHNA and SNTAGT. Losses at the gene ends were 0 bases for V and 0 bases for J; bases not matched to a gene: 4. CDR3 sequence reads: CASSDSGQGPSGANVLTF. The CDR3 bases are TGTGCCAGCAGTGACTCAGGACAGGGTCCCTCTGGGGCCAACGTCCTGACTTTC.

The chain has TRBV7-9 and TRBJ2-3; 9 nucleotides align to TRBD2. The CDR3 is made up of 15 amino acids. Trimming removed 6 bases from V and 2 bases from J; junction bases left unmatched: 6. The V gene's germline CDR1 is SEHNR and CDR2 FQNEAQ (reference sequence). CDR3 protein: CASSSLAGVTDTQYF. DNA for the CDR3: TGTGCCAGCAGTTCATTAGCGGGAGTCACAGATACGCAGTATTTT.

The chain uses TRBV28 and TRBJ2-2, with D possibly matching TRBD2 (6 bases). V was shortened by 5 bases and J by 1 base, with 11 bases between the two germline ends. This CDR3 has 15 residues. Per germline, CDR1 MDHEN and CDR2 SYDVKM. CDR3 bases: TGTGCCAGCAGTACTGCGGGATTGAACACCGGGGAGCTGTTTTTT. This translates into CASSTAGLNTGELFF.

The chain couples TRBV9 to TRBJ2-1; possibly TRBD2 for D (6 bases). Trimming shortened V by 0 bases and J by 4 bases, and 14 bases separated the two germline ends. The CDR3 consists of 16 residues. The germline V gene has CDR1 SGDLS and CDR2 YYNGEE. The CDR3 here is CASSVGGEPSYNEQFF. CDR3 bases: TGTGCCAGCAGCGTAGGGGGGGAGCCCTCGTACAATGAGCAGTTCTTC.

Here the CDR3 DNA reads TGCGCCAGCAGCTCGGGACTAACCCGCACAGATACGCAGTATTTT. Protein product: CASSSGLTRTDTQYF. The chain couples TRBV5-1 to TRBJ2-3, with 7 bases fitting TRBD2. CDR1 and CDR2 (germline): SGHRS, YFSETQ. The CDR3 has 15 amino acids. J was trimmed by 1 base and V by 3 bases; bases with no gene match: 5.

This sequence joins TRBV2 and TRBJ2-7; TRBD1 agrees at 9 bases. The CDR3 is 14 residues long. Germline V gives CDR1 SNHLY, CDR2 FYNNEI. V shed 6 bases, J shed 1 base, and the junction held 4 bases outside the gene matches. CDR3 sequence reads: CASSPGTGSYEQYF. Written as DNA, the CDR3 is TGTGCCAGCAGCCCCGGGACAGGGTCCTACGAGCAGTACTTC.

In this sample, this clone turned up a few times. This chain connects TRBV10-2 to TRBJ2-7; either TRBD1 or TRBD2 may supply D (5 bases each). The germline V and J ends were trimmed by 6 bases and 2 bases, with 14 bases remaining between them. Germline CDR1 WSHSY, CDR2 SAAADI. CDR3 size: 14 residues. CDR3 nucleotide sequence: TGCGCCAGCAGACCCGGGACGGAAGCCTACGAGCAGTACTTC. It encodes CASRPGTEAYEQYF.

This chain links TRBV7-2 with TRBJ2-7, with 9 bases aligning to TRBD1. Germline values: CDR1 SGHTA, CDR2 FQGNSA. V was pared by 5 bases and J by 2 bases, with 10 bases of the junction left unmatched. The CDR3 extends over 16 amino acids. The CDR3 coding sequence is TGTGCCAGCAGCCTAACCTCGGACAGGGGTACCTACGAGCAGTACTTC. This sequence encodes CASSLTSDRGTYEQYF.

This rearrangement joins TRBV10-3 to TRBJ2-1, with 12 positions matching TRBD2. The V segment lost 3 bases and the J segment 6 bases; nucleotides outside the gene matches: 3. This CDR3 has 15 residues. CDR1 and CDR2 from the germline V gene are ENHRY and SYGVKD. The CDR3 sequence: CAISDRTSGTNEQFF. Written as DNA, the CDR3 is TGTGCCATCAGTGACAGGACTAGCGGGACCAATGAGCAGTTCTTC.

The chain is built from TRBV10-2 and TRBJ1-1; 7 bases are shared with TRBD1. The germline CDR1 and CDR2 sequences are WSHSY and SAAADI. V lost 8 bases to trimming and J lost 0 bases; unmatched junction nucleotides: 0. There are 12 residues in the CDR3. CDR3 sequence (DNA): TGCGCCAGCGGGACAGTGAACACTGAAGCTTTCTTT. This codes for CASGTVNTEAFF.